What follows are 30 T cell receptor beta chains derived from one specimen sequenced in a study of CD8+CD57+ T cells in acquired aplastic anemia. Only patients with CD8+CD57+ cell expansion on flow cytometry were chosen for sequencing. For CDR3 and TCR beta VDJ profiling, genomic DNA was the template used. TCRdb fed the reads into MiXCR, producing one record per CDR3 protein. The sample carries about 98,000 distinct CDR3 sequences, roughly two thirds recorded once. The sequencing input was sorted CD4+, CD8+, or CD8+CD57+ T cells (not recorded which) from PBMCs. The receptor set was obtained from a human donor with aplastic anemia.

The genes are TRBV7-7 and TRBJ2-2; D gene uncertain. V lost 5 bases to trimming and J lost 4 bases, with 14 bases between them. This CDR3 comprises 15 residues. Germline V lookup: CDR1 SSHAT, CDR2 FNYEAQ (reference sequence). The CDR3 coding sequence is TGTGCCAGCAGCCTAGACCAGCGCGGCACCGGGGAGCTGTTTTTT. Its protein product is CASSLDQRGTGELFF. The full variable domain, rest sourced from reference TRBV7-7 and TRBJ2-2, is GAGVSQSPRYKVTKRGQDVTLRCDPISSHATLYWYQQALGQGPEFLTYFNYEAQPDKSGLPSDRFSAERPEGSISTLTIQRTEQRDSAMYRCASSLDQRGTGELFFGEGSRLTVL.

The J gene is TRBJ2-7, the V gene TRBV20-1, with TRBD2 matching over 12 bases. Germline loops: CDR1 DFQATT, CDR2 SNEGSKA (reference sequence). CDR3 size: 12 residues. V was clipped by 8 bases and J by 4 bases; unmatched bases: 3. The CDR3: CSSTSGGYEQYF. CDR3 DNA sequence: TGCAGTTCGACTAGCGGGGGTTACGAGCAGTACTTC.

The V and J genes are TRBV2 and TRBJ2-7; 9 positions agree with TRBD1. The CDR3 contains 12 residues. Germline V CDR1 and CDR2: SNHLY, FYNNEI. Losses at the gene ends were 6 bases for V and 6 bases for J; bases not matched to a gene: 3. The CDR3 sequence: CASRGTGPEQYF. CDR3 nucleotide sequence: TGTGCCAGCAGGGGGACAGGGCCCGAGCAGTACTTC. Combining the CDR3 with reference TRBV2 and TRBJ2-7 gives the whole variable domain EPEVTQTPSHQVTQMGQEVILRCVPISNHLYFYWYRQILGQKVEFLVSFYNNEISEKSEIFDDQFSVERPDGSNFTLKIRSTKLEDSAMYFCASRGTGPEQYFGPGTRLTVT.

The genes are TRBV5-1 and TRBJ2-3, with D uncertain. The V gene's germline CDR1 is SGHRS and CDR2 YFSETQ. V was cut by 4 bases and J by 8 bases, with 14 bases left in between. The CDR3 contains 13 residues. Here the CDR3 reads CASSTDSSGTQYF. The DNA of the CDR3 is TGCGCCAGCAGCACCGATTCATCAGGTACGCAGTATTTT.

CDR3 sequence reads: CASSYRGRGSYEQYF. The CDR3, as DNA: TGCGCCAGCAGCTACCGCGGGAGGGGCTCCTACGAGCAGTACTTC. The rearrangement uses TRBV5-1 and TRBJ2-7; TRBD2 agrees at 9 bases. V was pared by 3 bases and J by 0 bases, with 4 bases of the junction left unmatched. Germline V gene lookup returns CDR1 SGHRS and CDR2 YFSETQ. The CDR3 runs 15 residues.

V is TRBV10-3 and J is TRBJ1-2; D not certain. Germline-derived CDR1 and CDR2 are ENHRY and SYGVKD. The CDR3 has 12 amino acids. V shed 2 bases and J shed 4 bases, with 5 bases lying between them. CDR3 amino acids: CAISEPGYGYTF. CDR3 DNA: TGTGCCATCAGTGAGCCGGGCTATGGCTACACCTTC.

This clonotype was seen many times. The chain uses TRBV10-2 and TRBJ2-3, with 10 bases lining up with TRBD2. Unmatched junction bases numbered 2, after V lost 2 bases and J lost 0 bases. Germline V CDR1 and CDR2: WSHSY, SAAADI. The CDR3 runs 16 residues. This chain's CDR3 is CASSEILAGSTDTQYF. In DNA form, the CDR3 reads TGCGCCAGCAGTGAGATACTAGCGGGAAGCACAGATACGCAGTATTTT.

The rearrangement uses TRBV24-1 and TRBJ2-2, with D perhaps TRBD2 (6 bases). Looked up from germline, CDR1 is KGHDR and CDR2 is SFDVKD. V lost 4 bases to trimming and J lost 3 bases, with 17 bases between them. This CDR3 is built from 17 residues. CDR3 residues: CATSDKLRDFHTGELFF. The CDR3 DNA reads TGTGCCACCAGTGACAAACTCCGGGACTTCCACACCGGGGAGCTGTTTTTT.

V and J are TRBV7-2 and TRBJ1-2; no firm D call. CDR1 is SGHTA and CDR2 is FQGNSA in the germline V gene. The CDR3 consists of 13 residues. Deletions cut 6 bases from V and 2 bases from J, with 10 bases between. CDR3 loop: CASSYLTNYGYTF. In nucleotides, the CDR3 is TGTGCCAGCAGTTACCTGACAAACTATGGCTACACCTTC.

This clonotype was recorded at least ten times. This chain connects TRBV7-9 to TRBJ2-5; the D gene could be TRBD1 or TRBD2 (5 bases each). Trimming shortened V by 5 bases and J by 3 bases, and 19 bases separated the two germline ends. The CDR3 contains 16 residues. Germline CDR1 SEHNR, CDR2 FQNEAQ (reference sequence). CDR3 in DNA: TGTGCCAGCAGCCTCCCCATCGGGGACGGAGAAGAGACCCAGTACTTC. Protein: CASSLPIGDGEETQYF.

The chain recombines TRBV20-1 with TRBJ1-1; the D is unclear. CDR1 and CDR2 (germline): DFQATT, SNEGSKA (reference sequence). This CDR3 is 13 amino acids long. V dropped 5 bases and J dropped 1 base, with 11 bases sitting between them. For the CDR3, the DNA is TGCAGTGCTTTCGGGCAGCCGAACACTGAAGCTTTCTTT. Amino acid sequence: CSAFGQPNTEAFF.

This clonotype was detected a few times. The V call is TRBV15, the J call TRBJ1-6; D gene ambiguous. The CDR3 runs 15 residues. Germline V lookup: CDR1 LNHNV, CDR2 YYDKDF (reference sequence). The V end was cut by 5 bases, the J end by 10 bases, with 18 bases between. In DNA form, the CDR3 reads TGTGCCACCAGCCCCATGAAGGGTTCAGGATCACCCCTCCACTTT. This gives the protein CATSPMKGSGSPLHF.

In its sample, this clonotype was seen once. The V gene is TRBV10-3, the J gene TRBJ1-2, with 9 bases that match TRBD1. Germline V lookup: CDR1 ENHRY, CDR2 SYGVKD. The V segment lost 6 bases and the J segment 8 bases; nucleotides outside the gene matches: 10. The CDR3 has 14 residues. CDR3 sequence: CAIRRTGAVEGYTF. The CDR3 DNA reads TGTGCCATCAGGCGGACAGGGGCAGTTGAGGGCTACACCTTC.

The chain carries TRBV29-1 and TRBJ1-4; tentative D call: TRBD1 (5 bases). Germline V gives CDR1 SQVTM, CDR2 ANQGSEA. V was clipped by 8 bases and J by 7 bases, with 17 bases between them. The CDR3 is 13 amino acids. For the CDR3, the DNA is TGCAGCTTGCTCAGGGTAGGGGTTGAAAAACTGTTTTTT. Translation gives CSLLRVGVEKLFF.

The chain is built from TRBV7-2 and TRBJ1-5; D not certain. The germline V gene encodes CDR1 SGHTA and CDR2 FQGNSA. Trimming left V 5 bases short and J 4 bases short, with 12 bases between. The CDR3 extends over 14 amino acids. CDR3 DNA: TGTGCCAGCAGCCCAACACGCCGAAATCAGCCCCAGCATTTT. Translation gives CASSPTRRNQPQHF.

This chain uses TRBV7-8 with TRBJ1-1; D not certain. Per germline, CDR1 SGHVS and CDR2 FQNEAQ. CDR3 length: 16 residues. V was trimmed by 1 base and J by 0 bases, leaving 12 bases between them. The CDR3 protein is CASSLVAAGVNTEAFF. In nucleotides, the CDR3 is TGTGCCAGCAGCTTAGTGGCGGCGGGTGTGAACACTGAAGCTTTCTTT. Combining the CDR3 with reference TRBV7-8 and TRBJ1-1 gives the whole variable domain GAGVSQSPRYKVAKRGQDVALRCDPISGHVSLFWYQQALGQGPEFLTYFQNEAQLDKSGLPSDRFFAERPEGSVSTLKIQRTQQEDSAVYLCASSLVAAGVNTEAFFGQGTRLTVV.

The chain recombines TRBV10-3 with TRBJ2-7; the match to TRBD1 covers 8 bases. Germline V CDR1 and CDR2: ENHRY, SYGVKD. The CDR3 is 15 residues long. Trimming at V came to 7 bases and at J to 6 bases, leaving 14 bases not matched to a gene. The DNA for the CDR3 is TGTGCCATCACCAGCAGAGAGACAGGGGCAGCCGAGCAGTACTTC. Translated, it gives CAITSRETGAAEQYF.

The genes are TRBV20-1 and TRBJ1-2; D call uncertain. The length of the CDR3 is 12 residues. Germline CDR1 is DFQATT and CDR2 is SNEGSKA (reference sequence). V dropped 3 bases and J dropped 2 bases, with 7 bases sitting between them. The CDR3 region is CSARKQNYGYTF. The CDR3 nucleotides are TGCAGTGCTAGGAAGCAAAACTATGGCTACACCTTC.

In the case of this clonotype: It may be a read error: a sequence one base away is much more abundant. This chain uses TRBV11-2 with TRBJ2-1; D not resolved. The germline V gene has CDR1 SGHAT and CDR2 FQNNGV. Deletions cut 5 bases from V and 7 bases from J, with 21 bases between. CDR3 size: 16 residues. The CDR3 loop reads CASSTRTSLPPNEQFF. CDR3 sequence (DNA): TGTGCCAGCAGCACCCGTACGAGTCTTCCCCCTAATGAGCAGTTCTTC. Full variable domain (remainder filled in from reference TRBV11-2 and TRBJ2-1): EAGVAQSPRYKIIEKRQSVAFWCNPISGHATLYWYQQILGQGPKLLIQFQNNGVVDDSQLPKDRFSAERLKGVDSTLKIQPAKLEDSAVYLCASSTRTSLPPNEQFFGPGTRLTVL.

This clonotype was detected a few times. The genes are TRBV2 and TRBJ2-7, with D perhaps being TRBD1 or TRBD2 (5 bases each). Germline V lookup: CDR1 SNHLY, CDR2 FYNNEI. The CDR3 covers 12 residues. With 7 bases removed from V and 6 bases from J, the gap between germline ends came to 13 bases. The CDR3 spells CASNGGRGEQYF. CDR3 DNA: TGTGCCAGCAATGGGGGTAGAGGCGAGCAGTACTTC.

The chain combines TRBV7-2 with TRBJ2-2; D is perhaps TRBD2 (6 bases). V dropped 5 bases and J dropped 7 bases, with 11 bases sitting between them. CDR1 and CDR2 (germline): SGHTA, FQGNSA. The CDR3 sequence is 13 residues long. The CDR3: CASSGGWGGELFF. The CDR3 bases are TGTGCCAGCAGCGGAGGGTGGGGCGGGGAGCTGTTTTTT.

The V call is TRBV24-1, the J call TRBJ2-7; 10 bases agree with TRBD1. J lost 6 bases, V lost 4 bases, and 5 bases had no gene match. Per the germline V gene, CDR1 is KGHDR and CDR2 is SFDVKD. The CDR3 covers 14 residues. CDR3 nucleotides: TGTGCCACCAGTGACCCCGGGACAGGGGTCGAGCAGTACTTC. Translation: CATSDPGTGVEQYF.

V and J are TRBV5-1 and TRBJ1-6, with a tentative D call TRBD1 (6 bases). V dropped 5 bases and J dropped 7 bases, with 19 bases sitting between them. Germline-derived CDR1 and CDR2 are SGHRS and YFSETQ. The CDR3 runs to 16 residues. For the CDR3, the DNA is TGCGCCAGCAGTCGACGGACGGAAGGGGGGAATTCACCCCTCCACTTT. This gives the protein CASSRRTEGGNSPLHF. Looking up the rest from reference TRBV5-1 and TRBJ1-6 gives the full variable domain: KAGVTQTPRYLIKTRGQQVTLSCSPISGHRSVSWYQQTPGQGLQFLFEYFSETQRNKGNFPGRFSGRQFSNSRSEMNVSTLELGDSALYLCASSRRTEGGNSPLHFGNGTRLTVT.

This chain joins TRBV2 and TRBJ2-2; 8 bases match TRBD1. The CDR3 length is 14 residues. The germline V gene encodes CDR1 SNHLY and CDR2 FYNNEI. The J segment lost 5 bases and the V segment lost 10 bases, leaving 9 bases of the junction unmatched. CDR3 protein: CAIRGQDGTGELFF. In DNA form, the CDR3 reads TGTGCCATCAGGGGGCAAGATGGGACCGGGGAGCTGTTTTTT.

The rearrangement uses TRBV24-1 and TRBJ1-1; D not certain. This CDR3 region has 14 residues. V lost 9 bases, J lost 4 bases, and 17 bases lay in between. Germline V gene data show CDR1 as KGHDR and CDR2 as SFDVKD. Here the CDR3 DNA reads TGTGCCACCGCGTCCCGGGCTGGGTCCACTGAAGCTTTCTTT. Amino acid sequence: CATASRAGSTEAFF.

This rearrangement joins TRBV12-3 or TRBV12-4 to TRBJ1-6, with D possibly matching TRBD1 (5 bases). V lost 1 base to trimming and J lost 8 bases, with 6 bases between them. The CDR3 is 13 amino acids. CDR3 protein: CASSLEGHSPLHF. CDR3 nucleotides: TGTGCCAGCAGTTTAGAGGGACATTCACCCCTCCACTTT.

This clonotype was counted many times. This chain joins TRBV10-1 and TRBJ1-5, with D uncertain. Trimming removed 0 bases from V and 4 bases from J, with 7 bases in between. This CDR3 is 14 amino acids long. CDR1 is WNHNN and CDR2 is SYGVQD in the germline V gene (reference sequence). The CDR3 nucleotides read TGCGCCAGCAGTGAGTCTGGTGGTAATCAGCCCCAGCATTTT. Translated, it gives CASSESGGNQPQHF.

The V and J genes are TRBV15 and TRBJ2-6; D is undetermined. The germline CDR1 and CDR2 sequences are LNHNV and YYDKDF (reference sequence). This CDR3 region has 13 residues. Deletions cut 3 bases from V and 4 bases from J, with 4 bases between. The CDR3, as DNA: TGTGCCACCAGCAGCGAGGGGGCCAACGTCCTGACTTTC. It is translated as CATSSEGANVLTF.

CDR3 coding DNA: TGCAGCGTTGAAGAGGGGAGCGCCTCTCGGTACGAGCAGTACTTC. This gives the protein CSVEEGSASRYEQYF. The V gene is TRBV29-1, the J gene TRBJ2-7; TRBD2 might be the D (5 bases). Germline CDR1 is SQVTM and CDR2 is ANQGSEA. Trimming left V 0 bases short and J 4 bases short, with 16 bases between. The CDR3 spans 15 residues.

V usage is TRBV2 and J usage is TRBJ1-1; D uncertain. The CDR3 is 14 amino acids. Germline V CDR1 and CDR2: SNHLY, FYNNEI. Trimming took 2 bases from V and 4 from J, leaving 11 bases between them. The CDR3 is CASSERGLGTEAFF. The CDR3 DNA follows: TGTGCCAGCAGTGAACGTGGGCTTGGCACTGAAGCTTTCTTT.